The 32 T cell receptor beta chains below all came from one sample that was sequenced in a study of cytomegalovirus exposure and HLA in healthy donors. The study ran its PCR with 60 Vbeta and 13 Jbeta primers. Using immunoSEQ multiplex PCR, the repertoire was profiled, and TCRdb retains in-frame clones only, with some absent. The table has 150,000 to 200,000 clones, roughly 80% seen once. Sequencing was carried out using PBMCs. The source of these receptors is a man aged 30 to 45 in good health and CMV-seropositive.

This clone was recorded only once. The rearrangement joins TRBV7-2 to TRBJ2-3, with 9 nucleotides matching TRBD1. Trimming cost V 5 bases and J 2 bases; bases outside gene matches: 8. Germline V CDR1 and CDR2: SGHTA, FQGNSA. The CDR3 consists of 16 residues. The DNA for the CDR3 is TGTGCCAGCAGCGTCGGACGGGACAGGGTCACAGATACGCAGTATTTT. It codes for CASSVGRDRVTDTQYF.

The rearrangement joins TRBV6-5 to TRBJ1-6; D not resolved. The V end was cut by 6 bases, the J end by 10 bases, with 13 bases between. Germline V lookup: CDR1 MNHEY, CDR2 SVGAGI. The CDR3 consists of 13 residues. The CDR3: CASRQLDRSPLHF. CDR3 coding DNA: TGTGCCAGCAGGCAACTAGATCGGTCACCCCTCCACTTT.

The rearrangement links TRBV30 to TRBJ1-5, with D possibly TRBD1 on 5 matching bases. Trimming cost V 5 bases and J 5 bases, with 13 bases left between them. The CDR3 has 13 residues. Germline V gene data show CDR1 as GTSNPN and CDR2 as SVGIG (reference sequence). The CDR3 bases are TGTGCCTGGTCCTACGGGGGGGATCAGCCCCAGCATTTT. It yields the protein CAWSYGGDQPQHF.

The chain joins TRBV9 to TRBJ2-1, with D possibly TRBD1 on 5 matching bases. The V gene lost 1 base and the J gene lost 7 bases, with 12 bases spanning the gap. CDR3 length: 14 amino acids. Germline V CDR1 and CDR2: SGDLS, YYNGEE. The CDR3, as DNA: TGTGCCAGCAGCGTATTTCAGGGTGGGAATGAGCAGTTCTTC. This gives the protein CASSVFQGGNEQFF.

The chain is built from TRBV6-5 and TRBJ2-7; D is ambiguous. V lost 2 bases to trimming and J lost 0 bases, with 5 bases between them. This CDR3 has 13 amino acids. From germline, CDR1 is MNHEY and CDR2 SVGAGI. The CDR3 nucleotides read TGTGCCAGCAGTTACCCGGGCTCCTACGAGCAGTACTTC. Its protein product is CASSYPGSYEQYF.

In this sample, this clone turned up a few times. The rearrangement uses TRBV4-1 and TRBJ2-3, with D maybe TRBD1 (6 bases). The CDR3 totals 14 residues. V was cut by 2 bases and J by 2 bases, with 8 bases left in between. The germline gives CDR1 MGHRA, CDR2 YSYEKL. CDR3 coding DNA: TGCGCCAGCAGCCAAACAGGGACCACAGATACGCAGTATTTT. As protein: CASSQTGTTDTQYF.

The rearrangement links TRBV9 to TRBJ2-1, with a possible D match to TRBD1 (5 bases). V lost 4 bases, J lost 10 bases, and 15 bases lay in between. Germline V gene sequence: CDR1 SGDLS, CDR2 YYNGEE. The CDR3 totals 13 residues. The CDR3 here is CASSHTPGAEQFF. The CDR3 DNA sequence: TGTGCCAGCAGCCACACTCCTGGGGCCGAGCAGTTCTTC.

The genes are TRBV6-4 and TRBJ2-1; 9 bases match TRBD2. With 4 bases clipped from V and 8 bases from J, the junction kept 12 bases outside the gene matches. The CDR3 is made up of 16 amino acids. Germline lookup yields CDR1 MRHNA and CDR2 SNTAGT. The CDR3 DNA sequence: TGTGCCAGCAGTGTAGGTCGAGCGGGGGGCGTCGATGAGCAGTTCTTC. This sequence encodes CASSVGRAGGVDEQFF.

This chain connects TRBV5-1 to TRBJ2-7; perhaps TRBD2 as D (5 bases). Germline V gives CDR1 SGHRS, CDR2 YFSETQ. Trimming left V 2 bases short and J 6 bases short, with 15 bases between. The CDR3 totals 14 residues. This CDR3 reads CASSFSRAVGEQYF. The CDR3 DNA is TGCGCCAGCAGCTTCTCGAGAGCGGTGGGCGAGCAGTACTTC. Supplemented by reference TRBV5-1 and TRBJ2-7, the full variable domain reads KAGVTQTPRYLIKTRGQQVTLSCSPISGHRSVSWYQQTPGQGLQFLFEYFSETQRNKGNFPGRFSGRQFSNSRSEMNVSTLELGDSALYLCASSFSRAVGEQYFGPGTRLTVT.

This clone was seen a handful of times. Different DNA sequences within this sample yield the same CDR3. This sequence joins TRBV5-1 and TRBJ2-5; TRBD2 is a possible D gene (5 bases). Trimming took 0 bases from V and 4 from J, leaving 7 bases between them. This CDR3 spans 13 amino acids. Germline CDR1 and CDR2: SGHRS and YFSETQ. The CDR3 loop is CASSLGTGETQYF. In nucleotides, the CDR3 is TGCGCCAGCAGCTTGGGGACTGGAGAGACCCAGTACTTC.

The chain links TRBV9 to TRBJ1-2; 8 nucleotides match TRBD1. The CDR3 is 16 residues long. Germline V gene data show CDR1 as SGDLS and CDR2 as YYNGEE. The junction had 14 bases not matched to a gene; V was cut back by 5 bases and J by 5 bases. CDR3 DNA sequence: TGTGCCAGCAGAAACGAGCAGGGGGCGAGTGCGTATGGCTACACCTTC. Its protein is CASRNEQGASAYGYTF. The full variable domain, its missing parts supplied by reference TRBV9 and TRBJ1-2, is DSGVTQTPKHLITATGQRVTLRCSPRSGDLSVYWYQQSLDQGLQFLIQYYNGEERAKGNILERFSAQQFPDLHSELNLSSLELGDSALYFCASRNEQGASAYGYTFGSGTRLTVV.

The rearrangement uses TRBV4-3 and TRBJ1-6; possible D gene TRBD1, 5 bases. The CDR3 is 14 amino acids. Germline V gene lookup returns CDR1 LGHNA and CDR2 YSLEER. V shed 0 bases and J shed 9 bases, with 9 bases lying between them. This CDR3 reads CASSQDSRVSPLHF. CDR3 sequence (DNA): TGCGCCAGCAGCCAAGATAGCAGGGTTTCACCCCTCCACTTT.

The gene calls are TRBV7-2 and TRBJ2-7; TRBD2 agrees at 8 bases. Trimming cost V 5 bases and J 4 bases; bases outside gene matches: 13. Per germline, CDR1 SGHTA and CDR2 FQGNSA. CDR3 length equals 16 residues. The chain's CDR3 is CASSREPGLVSYEQYF. The CDR3 DNA is TGTGCCAGCAGCCGCGAACCGGGACTAGTTTCGTACGAGCAGTACTTC.

The chain employs TRBV6-5 and TRBJ1-2, with D possibly being TRBD1 (5 bases). This CDR3 has 15 residues. The germline V gene encodes CDR1 MNHEY and CDR2 SVGAGI. The V end was cut by 5 bases, the J end by 2 bases, with 15 bases between. The CDR3 DNA is TGTGCCAGCAGTCGGGCTGGGACTGAGAACTATGGCTACACCTTC. Translation: CASSRAGTENYGYTF.

There are a few counts of this clone. The chain joins TRBV7-9 to TRBJ1-1, with 7 bases identical to TRBD1. Per the germline V gene, CDR1 is SEHNR and CDR2 is FQNEAQ (reference sequence). This CDR3 region has 14 residues. The ends lost 5 bases at V and 4 bases at J; junction bases unmatched: 7. The CDR3 sequence is CASSDSGTATEAFF. In DNA, the CDR3 is TGTGCCAGCAGCGATTCGGGGACAGCCACTGAAGCTTTCTTT.

The chain joins TRBV4-1 to TRBJ1-2, with 10 bases lining up with TRBD1. Germline-derived CDR1 and CDR2 are MGHRA and YSYEKL. The CDR3 is 17 amino acids. J lost 7 bases, V lost 0 bases, and 11 bases had no gene match. The CDR3 sequence is CASSQDRLGGQGGGYTF. CDR3 nucleotide sequence: TGCGCCAGCAGCCAAGATCGGTTAGGCGGACAGGGGGGTGGCTACACCTTC.

This clone was seen a few times. Written as DNA, the CDR3 is TGTGCCAGCTCACCGACGACAGGGAACACTGAAGCTTTCTTT. Protein: CASSPTTGNTEAFF. The chain employs TRBV18 and TRBJ1-1; a possible D gene is TRBD1 (6 bases). This CDR3 region has 14 residues. The ends were cut back, 3 bases at V and 1 base at J, with 9 bases in the middle. From germline, CDR1 is KGHSH and CDR2 LQKENI.

The V gene is TRBV25-1, the J gene TRBJ1-1; 8 bases are shared with TRBD1. V lost 3 bases to trimming and J lost 8 bases; unmatched junction nucleotides: 5. CDR1 and CDR2 from the germline V gene are MGHDK and SYGVNS. This CDR3 contains 13 residues. CDR3 protein: CASSDLRTGEAFF. The CDR3, as DNA: TGTGCCAGCAGTGATCTCAGGACAGGGGAAGCTTTCTTT.

V usage is TRBV5-4 and J usage is TRBJ2-1, with D perhaps matching TRBD1 (5 bases). Germline CDR1 is SGHNT and CDR2 is YYREEE (reference sequence). Trimming took off 0 bases at V and 1 base at J, with 11 bases between the two ends. The CDR3 is made up of 16 amino acids. The CDR3 spells CASSLGGQGSYNEQFF. The CDR3 nucleotides read TGTGCCAGCAGCTTGGGTGGACAAGGATCCTACAATGAGCAGTTCTTC.

V gene TRBV6-1 combines with J gene TRBJ2-5; perhaps TRBD1 as D (6 bases). V was clipped by 10 bases and J by 4 bases, with 19 bases between them. Germline V gene lookup returns CDR1 MNHNS and CDR2 SASEGT. This CDR3 is built from 14 residues. The DNA for the CDR3 is TGTGCCATCAAAGCGACAGGCCCCAGAGAGACCCAGTACTTC. This gives the protein CAIKATGPRETQYF.

This clone has more than one count but fewer than ten. The rearrangement links TRBV30 to TRBJ2-7; D is perhaps TRBD2 (6 bases). Trimming stripped 0 bases from V and 4 bases from J, with 16 bases between. The germline CDR1 and CDR2 sequences are GTSNPN and SVGIG (reference sequence). The length of the CDR3 is 15 residues. In DNA form, the CDR3 reads TGTGCCTGGAGTGTACTCGGGGGTGGGTCTTACGAGCAGTACTTC. This translates into CAWSVLGGGSYEQYF.

The chain employs TRBV9 and TRBJ2-5; D may be TRBD1 (5 bases). The germline V and J ends were trimmed by 2 bases and 5 bases, with 13 bases remaining between them. This CDR3 is 14 amino acids long. Germline V gives CDR1 SGDLS, CDR2 YYNGEE. The CDR3 DNA reads TGTGCCAGCAGCGTCCAGGGTATGACGGAGACCCAGTACTTC. Its translation is CASSVQGMTETQYF.

This clone was observed a few times. The chain recombines TRBV7-9 with TRBJ2-7, with 13 nucleotides matching TRBD2. V gave up 5 bases and J gave up 4 bases; unmatched junction bases: 2. The germline CDR1 and CDR2 sequences are SEHNR and FQNEAQ (reference sequence). This CDR3 is built from 14 residues. The CDR3, as DNA: TGTGCCAGCAGCGCGGGACTAGCGGGGTACGAGCAGTACTTC. Residues: CASSAGLAGYEQYF.

J is TRBJ2-5 and V is TRBV30; D is perhaps TRBD2 (6 bases). CDR1 and CDR2 (germline): GTSNPN, SVGIG (reference sequence). Trimming cost V 3 bases and J 5 bases, with 16 bases left between them. This CDR3 comprises 14 residues. The CDR3 DNA follows: TGTGCCTGGAGCCGGCGGGGTGGGGTGGAGACCCAGTACTTC. Amino acids: CAWSRRGGVETQYF.

The chain links TRBV7-3 to TRBJ2-2; D is unclear. The length of the CDR3 is 14 residues. Trimming removed 2 bases from V and 0 bases from J, with 4 bases in between. Germline assignment: CDR1 SGHTA and CDR2 FQGTGA. The CDR3 nucleotides read TGTGCCAGCAGCTTACCTCCGAACACCGGGGAGCTGTTTTTT. Translation gives CASSLPPNTGELFF.

The chain combines TRBV18 with TRBJ2-7, with D perhaps matching TRBD2 (5 bases). Germline V gives CDR1 KGHSH, CDR2 LQKENI. Trimming shortened V by 4 bases and J by 6 bases, and 7 bases separated the two germline ends. The CDR3 contains 11 residues. The CDR3 nucleotides are TGTGCCAGCTCACTAAGCGGCGAGCAGTACTTC. Amino acids: CASSLSGEQYF.

The chain couples TRBV4-1 to TRBJ2-2; 7 bases fit TRBD1. The germline gives CDR1 MGHRA, CDR2 YSYEKL. This CDR3 is 13 amino acids long. Trimming cost V 4 bases and J 5 bases; bases outside gene matches: 1. The CDR3 sequence: CASSLQGTGELFF. CDR3 nucleotide sequence: TGCGCCAGCAGCCTACAGGGGACCGGGGAGCTGTTTTTT.

This chain connects TRBV5-1 to TRBJ1-1; 9 nucleotides line up with TRBD1. V shed 4 bases and J 4 bases; nucleotides not matched to a gene: 5. Germline V lookup: CDR1 SGHRS, CDR2 YFSETQ. This CDR3 has 14 residues. The CDR3: CASSVGQGITEAFF. The CDR3 DNA is TGCGCCAGCAGCGTGGGACAGGGAATCACTGAAGCTTTCTTT.

In its sample, this clone was seen once. The chain links TRBV2 to TRBJ1-5; 9 nucleotides line up with TRBD1. V was pared by 10 bases and J by 3 bases, with 4 bases of the junction left unmatched. Germline CDR1 and CDR2: SNHLY and FYNNEI. This CDR3 has 13 residues. In DNA form, the CDR3 reads TGTGCCACTACAGGGGGCAACAATCAGCCCCAGCATTTT. Amino acid sequence: CATTGGNNQPQHF. The whole variable domain, filled in from reference TRBV2 and TRBJ1-5, reads EPEVTQTPSHQVTQMGQEVILRCVPISNHLYFYWYRQILGQKVEFLVSFYNNEISEKSEIFDDQFSVERPDGSNFTLKIRSTKLEDSAMYFCATTGGNNQPQHFGDGTRLSIL.

The V call is TRBV28, the J call TRBJ2-7; tentative D call: TRBD1 (7 bases). Trimming removed 6 bases at V and 1 base at J, with 13 bases between. CDR3 size: 14 residues. Germline CDR1 reads MDHEN; CDR2 reads SYDVKM. CDR3 sequence (DNA): TGTGCCAGCAGCTTGGAGGGACAGTCCTACGAGCAGTACTTC. The encoded protein is CASSLEGQSYEQYF. The variable domain in full, with the rest retrieved from reference TRBV28 and TRBJ2-7, is DVKVTQSSRYLVKRTGEKVFLECVQDMDHENMFWYRQDPGLGLRLIYFSYDVKMKEKGDIPEGYSVSREKKERFSLILESASTNQTSMYLCASSLEGQSYEQYFGPGTRLTVT.

The rearrangement uses TRBV9 and TRBJ2-7; D perhaps matches TRBD1 (6 bases). The CDR3 length is 13 residues. Germline V gene data show CDR1 as SGDLS and CDR2 as YYNGEE. Trimming cost V 3 bases and J 0 bases, with 7 bases left between them. The CDR3 protein is CASSGDISYEQYF. As DNA, the CDR3 is TGTGCCAGCAGCGGGGACATCTCCTACGAGCAGTACTTC. Filled out from reference TRBV9 and TRBJ2-7, the complete variable domain reads DSGVTQTPKHLITATGQRVTLRCSPRSGDLSVYWYQQSLDQGLQFLIQYYNGEERAKGNILERFSAQQFPDLHSELNLSSLELGDSALYFCASSGDISYEQYFGPGTRLTVT.

The chain recombines TRBV4-3 with TRBJ2-7, with 10 bases that match TRBD2. V gave up 0 bases and J gave up 2 bases; unmatched junction bases: 4. CDR1 and CDR2 (germline): LGHNA, YSLEER. This CDR3 has 16 residues. CDR3 sequence (DNA): TGCGCCAGCAGCCAAGAAAGCCTAGCGGGAGCCTACGAGCAGTACTTC. Translated: CASSQESLAGAYEQYF.